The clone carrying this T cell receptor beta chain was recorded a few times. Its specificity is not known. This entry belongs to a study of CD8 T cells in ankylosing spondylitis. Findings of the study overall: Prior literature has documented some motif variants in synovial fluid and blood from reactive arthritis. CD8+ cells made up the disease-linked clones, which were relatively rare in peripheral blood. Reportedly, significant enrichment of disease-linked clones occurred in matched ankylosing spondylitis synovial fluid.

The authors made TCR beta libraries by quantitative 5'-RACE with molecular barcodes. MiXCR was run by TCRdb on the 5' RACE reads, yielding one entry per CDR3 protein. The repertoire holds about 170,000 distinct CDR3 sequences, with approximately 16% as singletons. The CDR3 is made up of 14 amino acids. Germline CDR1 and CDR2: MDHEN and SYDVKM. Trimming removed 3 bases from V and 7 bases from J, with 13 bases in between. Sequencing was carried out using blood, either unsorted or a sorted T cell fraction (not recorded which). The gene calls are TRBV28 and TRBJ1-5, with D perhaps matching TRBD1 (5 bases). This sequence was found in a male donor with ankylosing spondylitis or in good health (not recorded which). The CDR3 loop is CASSLAGVEQPQHF. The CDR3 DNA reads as TGTGCCAGCAGTTTGGCGGGGGTGGAACAGCCCCAGCATTTT.